These T cell receptor beta chains were read from a single sample in a study of blood T cells in healthy people across ages. TCRdb re-called the 5' RACE reads through MiXCR, storing one row per CDR3 protein. The sample contains over 750,000 distinct CDR3 sequences, just under 25% of which appear only once. This sample was also put to use in a study of T cells of mothers and their children.

What was sequenced was blood. These receptors originate from a boy aged 10-17 years in good health. Each CDR3 is given with its conserved first and last residue. D genes are given only for firm matches. Expanded clones get a size class; other rows say once, few or many, or leave the size out.

TRBV19	TRBJ2-7	few	NA	CASRTTDYEQYF	TGTGCCAGTAGGACGACAGACTACGAGCAGTACTTC
TRBV7-8	TRBJ2-7	NA	NA	CASLMGAGRIGAQYF	TGTGCCAGCCTCATGGGGGCAGGACGAATAGGGGCGCAGTACTTC
TRBV4-3	TRBJ1-2	NA	TRBD1	CASSPTGDPTSRDGYTF	TGCGCCAGCAGCCCGACAGGGGACCCAACCTCGAGGGATGGCTACACCTTC
TRBV20-1	TRBJ1-1	few	NA	CSARVTSGTEAFF	TGCAGTGCTAGAGTTACTAGCGGCACTGAAGCTTTCTTT
TRBV4-3	TRBJ1-1	NA	NA	CASSQPQEGTEAFF	TGCGCCAGCAGCCAACCCCAGGAAGGGACTGAAGCTTTCTTT
TRBV19	TRBJ2-5	NA	TRBD2	CASSARLAGGPPKRETQYF	TGTGCCAGTAGTGCGCGGCTAGCGGGGGGACCCCCGAAACGAGAGACCCAGTACTTC
TRBV6-5	TRBJ2-1	few	NA	CASSLLVAVDEQFF	TGTGCCAGCAGTTTGCTAGTGGCCGTCGATGAGCAGTTCTTC
TRBV2	TRBJ2-7	NA	NA	CASMGGQSPYEQYF	TGTGCCAGCATGGGGGGACAGTCCCCCTACGAGCAGTACTTC
TRBV15	TRBJ2-7	few	NA	CATSRDSDSYEQYF	TGTGCCACCAGCAGAGATTCAGACAGCTACGAGCAGTACTTC
TRBV18	TRBJ1-2	NA	NA	CASSSDSRGYGYTF	TGTGCCAGCTCATCGGACAGCCGGGGCTATGGCTACACCTTC
TRBV21-1	TRBJ2-5	NA	NA	CASRLDGTQYF	TGTGCCAGCAGGCTGGATGGGACCCAGTACTTC
TRBV7-8	TRBJ2-3	few	NA	CASSLEVYTDTQYF	TGTGCCAGCAGCTTAGAGGTCTACACAGATACGCAGTATTTT
TRBV7-7	TRBJ2-3	few	TRBD1	CASSLQGSGTDTQYF	TGTGCTAGCAGCTTACAGGGGTCTGGCACAGATACGCAGTATTTT
TRBV12-5	TRBJ1-2	few	NA	CASGLPAGVPNYGYTF	TGTGCTAGTGGTCTACCGGCAGGAGTCCCAAACTATGGCTACACCTTC
TRBV2	TRBJ1-4	NA	NA	CASREGYANEKLFF	TGTGCCAGCAGAGAGGGTTACGCTAATGAAAAACTGTTTTTT
TRBV12-3/TRBV12-4	TRBJ1-2	few	NA	CASSLYQGSETTGDYGYTF	TGTGCCAGCAGCCTCTATCAGGGATCAGAGACTACGGGGGACTATGGCTACACCTTC
TRBV28	TRBJ2-2	few	TRBD2	CASTMGGLADTGELFF	TGTGCCAGCACCATGGGGGGACTAGCGGACACCGGGGAGCTGTTTTTT
TRBV5-5	TRBJ1-1	once	NA	CASSLHGGGVNTEAFF	TGTGCCAGCAGCCTTCATGGGGGAGGAGTGAACACTGAAGCTTTCTTT
TRBV6-5	TRBJ1-1	few	NA	CASSKGVAEAFF	TGTGCCAGCAGCAAAGGGGTTGCTGAAGCTTTCTTT
TRBV10-3	TRBJ1-1	few	NA	CAISESNRNTEAFF	TGTGCCATCAGTGAGTCTAACAGGAACACTGAAGCTTTCTTT
TRBV10-3	TRBJ2-7	few	NA	CAISENPPSSSYEQYF	TGTGCCATCAGTGAAAACCCACCTTCGAGCTCCTACGAGCAGTACTTC
TRBV20-1	TRBJ2-1	NA	NA	CSAREMVLVSDEQFF	TGCAGTGCTAGAGAAATGGTCCTGGTGTCGGATGAGCAGTTCTTC
TRBV29-1	TRBJ2-1	few	TRBD1	CSAGTVIYNEQFF	TGCAGCGCCGGGACAGTAATCTACAATGAGCAGTTCTTC
TRBV29-1	TRBJ2-3	few	NA	CSVESGSGTDTQYF	TGCAGCGTTGAGTCCGGATCCGGCACAGATACGCAGTATTTT
TRBV6-1	TRBJ1-4	few	NA	CASTELNSGEKLFF	TGTGCCAGCACCGAGTTAAACAGTGGTGAAAAACTGTTTTTT
TRBV5-5	TRBJ2-7	NA	TRBD1	CASSSSGGTTHEQYF	TGTGCCAGCAGCTCCTCAGGGGGCACTACTCACGAGCAGTACTTC
TRBV20-1	TRBJ2-4	NA	NA	CSAPFAGILAKNIQYF	TGCAGTGCTCCCTTCGCGGGAATCCTAGCCAAAAACATTCAGTACTTC
TRBV10-1	TRBJ1-6	NA	NA	CARTTGTRTKFYNSPLHF	TGCGCCAGGACGACCGGGACAAGAACTAAATTCTATAATTCACCCCTCCACTTT
TRBV12-3/TRBV12-4	TRBJ1-2	NA	NA	CASSPPTYGYTF	TGTGCCAGCAGTCCTCCAACCTATGGCTACACCTTC
TRBV4-1	TRBJ2-7	NA	TRBD2	CASSRQLAGSTYEQYF	TGCGCCAGCAGCCGCCAACTAGCGGGTAGTACCTACGAGCAGTACTTC
TRBV28	TRBJ1-2	NA	NA	CASSPNRREGYGYTF	TGTGCCAGCAGTCCGAACAGGAGAGAGGGCTATGGCTACACCTTC
TRBV7-9	TRBJ2-1	NA	TRBD2	CASRLAGEKGNEQFF	TGTGCCAGCAGGCTAGCGGGAGAAAAGGGCAATGAGCAGTTCTTC
TRBV6-5	TRBJ1-1	few	NA	CASSYSNGRANTEAFF	TGTGCCAGCAGTTACTCGAACGGGAGAGCAAACACTGAAGCTTTCTTT
TRBV4-3	TRBJ2-6	few	NA	CASSQDLTGGEANVLTF	TGCGCCAGCAGCCAAGATCTTACGGGCGGGGAGGCCAACGTCCTGACTTTC
TRBV4-1	TRBJ1-2	NA	NA	CASSQGTGSYGYTF	TGCGCCAGCAGCCAAGGGACGGGATCCTATGGCTACACCTTC
TRBV6-2/TRBV6-3	TRBJ2-5	few	NA	CASTTLAGQETQYF	TGTGCCAGCACCACCTTGGCGGGCCAAGAGACCCAGTACTTC
TRBV7-3	TRBJ2-1	NA	NA	CASSPGETEQFF	TGTGCCAGCAGCCCGGGGGAGACTGAGCAGTTCTTC
TRBV5-1	TRBJ2-5	NA	NA	CASSLGFRRDQETQYF	TGCGCCAGCAGCTTGGGGTTCCGGCGGGACCAAGAGACCCAGTACTTC
TRBV12-3/TRBV12-4	TRBJ2-3	NA	TRBD1	CASSLPQQGTDTQYF	TGTGCCAGCAGTTTACCCCAACAGGGGACAGATACGCAGTATTTT
TRBV7-2	TRBJ1-4	few	NA	CASSLTGETKVF	TGTGCCAGCAGCCTCACCGGGGAAACCAAAGTTTTT
TRBV28	TRBJ2-4	few	NA	CASSETGGRGAIQYF	TGTGCCAGCAGTGAAACTGGGGGGCGAGGTGCCATTCAGTACTTC
TRBV5-1	TRBJ1-1	NA	NA	CASSLYMVRMNTEAFF	TGCGCCAGCAGCTTGTACATGGTACGGATGAACACTGAAGCTTTCTTT
TRBV6-5	TRBJ2-7	NA	NA	CASSPAVSYEQYF	TGTGCCAGCAGTCCCGCAGTCTCCTACGAGCAGTACTTC
TRBV11-2	TRBJ2-7	few	NA	CASSFDRTYEQYF	TGTGCCAGCAGCTTCGACAGAACCTACGAGCAGTACTTC
TRBV7-9	TRBJ2-1	few	TRBD2	CASSLVAGGEQFF	TGTGCCAGCAGCTTAGTGGCGGGAGGTGAGCAGTTCTTC
TRBV6-1	TRBJ2-5	NA	TRBD2	CASRSGSGETQYF	TGTGCCAGCAGGAGCGGGAGTGGAGAGACCCAGTACTTC
TRBV7-8	TRBJ2-5	few	NA	CASSLDSTTRFKETQYF	TGTGCCAGCAGCTTAGACTCGACGACTAGATTCAAAGAGACCCAGTACTTC
TRBV6-2/TRBV6-3	TRBJ2-1	NA	NA	CASSYDTGNNEQFF	TGTGCCAGCAGTTATGACACAGGTAATAATGAGCAGTTCTTC
TRBV7-9	TRBJ2-7	NA	TRBD2	CASSPGIAGRYEQYF	TGTGCCAGCAGCCCCGGGATAGCGGGAAGGTACGAGCAGTACTTC
TRBV5-1	TRBJ2-1	NA	NA	CASSLGQRKDEQFF	TGCGCCAGCAGCTTGGGACAGAGAAAGGATGAGCAGTTCTTC
TRBV5-5	TRBJ2-5	NA	TRBD2	CASSLGPGLEGQETQYF	TGTGCCAGCAGCTTGGGGCCCGGACTAGAGGGCCAAGAGACCCAGTACTTC
TRBV28	TRBJ2-5	few	NA	CASRSPNQETQYF	TGTGCCAGCAGATCCCCAAATCAAGAGACCCAGTACTTC
TRBV3-1	TRBJ2-2	NA	TRBD2	CASSRSWGLAGAGELFF	TGTGCCAGCAGCCGATCTTGGGGACTAGCGGGAGCCGGGGAGCTGTTTTTT
TRBV27	TRBJ2-5	NA	NA	CASSHRDSQETQYF	TGTGCCAGCAGTCACCGGGACTCCCAAGAGACCCAGTACTTC
TRBV5-1	TRBJ2-1	NA	TRBD2	CASSLGPGLVGNEQFF	TGCGCCAGCAGCTTGGGACCGGGACTAGTGGGGAATGAGCAGTTCTTC
TRBV3-1	TRBJ2-5	few	NA	CASSRGFGPGGGKETQYF	TGTGCCAGCAGCCGGGGCTTCGGGCCCGGGGGAGGTAAAGAGACCCAGTACTTC
TRBV9	TRBJ2-5	NA	NA	CASSVSGTQETQYF	TGTGCCAGCAGCGTATCAGGGACCCAAGAGACCCAGTACTTC
TRBV4-1	TRBJ2-5	few	TRBD2	CASSPASGSRETQYF	TGCGCCAGCAGCCCAGCGAGCGGGAGTCGGGAGACCCAGTACTTC
TRBV6-5	TRBJ1-4	few	NA	CASKLRQATNEKLFF	TGTGCCAGCAAGTTGAGGCAAGCAACTAATGAAAAACTGTTTTTT
TRBV29-1	TRBJ2-7	NA	NA	CSVLSRQGLSDEQYF	TGCAGCGTCTTAAGTAGGCAGGGCCTTTCCGACGAGCAGTACTTC